Detailed here is one T cell receptor beta chain. Its recognized antigen is unknown. Base qualities were left out, and no much larger clone turns up one base away. These data belong to a study of vaccination effects on CD4 cells after COVID-19 (dated 2022 in TCRdb). With respect to the entire study: Post-vaccine samples across the study were collected a median of 72 days after the second dose, with a range of 14 to 241. The Oncomine TCR Beta short-read assay on an Illumina iSeq 100 was used to sequence cultures from other donors in the study. The full study included 10 to 11 COVID-19 convalescent patients and several SARS-CoV-2-naive healthy vaccine recipients. SARS-CoV-2 spike-specific CD4+ TCR repertoires from before and after mRNA vaccination were compared in COVID-19 convalescent patients and in infection-naive vaccine recipients. General conclusions and limits of the study: Only a small number of convalescent patients were included, and no early post-infection timepoints were available, which limited the study. In healthy vaccine recipients, vaccine-induced clones were almost all SARS-CoV-2 mono-reactive, with only 1 of 255 cross-reactive with common cold coronaviruses. Both infection-induced and vaccine-induced clones contracted markedly at late post-vaccination timepoints, which is consistent with waning T cell responses.

To identify antigen-specific CD4+ T cell clonotypes by their expansion, the ViraFEST assay first stimulated PBMC with viral peptide pools and then applied TCR sequencing. After about 10 days of culture, CD4+ T cells were isolated with the EasySep CD4+ T cell isolation kit. Each participant received two doses of an mRNA SARS-CoV-2 vaccine, either BNT162b2 or mRNA-1273. None of the healthy vaccine recipients had a prior SARS-CoV-2 infection, which was confirmed by nucleocapsid antibody tests that came back negative both before and after vaccination. Each well held two million PBMC cultured in IMDM containing around 5% human AB serum, about 10 IU/ml IL-2 and gentamicin, along with about 9.3 ug/ml peptides. On days 3 and 7, half of the culture medium was replaced with fresh IL-2-containing medium. Each peptide stimulation condition was cultured in triplicate wells unless otherwise noted. Using Ficoll-Paque Plus gradient centrifugation, PBMC were separated from whole blood and then either used fresh or cryopreserved at -140C. Overlapping peptide pools spanned the spike proteins of SARS-CoV-2 and the common cold coronaviruses HCoV-NL63, HCoV-OC43 and HCoV-229E. The QIAamp micro DNA kit was used to extract genomic DNA from the cultured CD4+ T cells.

CDR1 MNHEY and CDR2 SVGAGI were looked up in the germline V gene. Including the terminal cysteine and phenylalanine, the CDR3 comprises 14 residues. Of all the DNA, just the CDR3 is kept, 42 bases in frame from base 1. Trimming accounts for 5 bases at V and 3 bases at J, while the number of junction bases matched to no gene is 2. Preparation of the library involved the immunoSEQ multiplex PCR assay. TCR beta CDR3 sequencing was performed on DNA from the cultured, isolated CD4+ T cells. The authors' pipeline ran thus. Non-productive TCR sequences were removed, reads were trimmed to the CDR3 region, and CDR3s of at least 7 amino acids were retained. The MANAFEST web app was used to identify antigen-specific clonotypes by comparing expansion in peptide wells with expansion in reference cultures. For clones to be considered positive, expansion at FDR<0.05 versus reference and all other wells, an odds ratio above 5, and a frequency above 0.1% in two replicate wells were required. A clonotype was called cross-reactive if it was significantly expanded both in SARS-CoV-2 spike wells and in at least one common cold coronavirus spike condition. Using the stringdist R package, CDR3 similarity was measured by Levenshtein distance, and unrooted trees were constructed with ape in R 3.6.1. Entries here come from immuneACCESS through TCRdb and include only in-frame sequences with V and J called. Some clones fail to appear in such tables; in the studies checked, an unresolved V gene covers under half of the shortfall, and the cause of the remainder is unknown. The DNA gave D and trimming, while V, J and clone size come from that table. This sample comprises 25,000 to 30,000 clones, less than 75% of them detected only once. The top ten constitute 10% of the sample.

This TCR was sampled from a human donor who received a COVID-19 vaccine. The sample was CD4+ T cells from PBMCs cultured with HCoV-NL63 spike peptides, taken after COVID-19 vaccination. The cell subset or site label on this specimen signifies: HCoV-NL63 spike overlapping peptide pool stimulation. The rearrangement combines TRBV6-5 with TRBJ2-7; TRBD2 agrees with 12 junctional bases. The CDR3 protein is CASSRTSGDYEQYF. The nucleotides read TGTGCCAGCAGTCGGACTAGCGGGGACTACGAGCAGTACTTC.